This TCR beta chain comes out of a study of cytomegalovirus exposure and HLA in healthy donors. Trimming removed 1 base from V and 5 bases from J, with 13 bases in between. The CDR3 is made up of 15 amino acids. Per germline, CDR1 SGHRS and CDR2 YFSETQ. Both 60 Vbeta primers and 13 Jbeta primers went into the PCR. Sequencing was performed with immunoSEQ multiplex PCR; in TCRdb, only in-frame clones are kept and a portion is missing. In the table there are about 140,000 clones, approximately 61% of which are singletons. The sequenced sample was PBMCs. This chain connects TRBV5-1 to TRBJ2-4; a possible D gene is TRBD2 (7 bases). This clonotype originated in a human donor in good health. CDR3 loop: CASSLSGGRENIQYF. In DNA form, the CDR3 reads TGCGCCAGCAGCTTGTCCGGGGGGCGAGAAAACATTCAGTACTTC.